Listed below are T cell receptor beta chains from one sample, sequenced in a study of blood T cell repertoires in COVID-19. Clones were read by immunoSEQ multiplex PCR, and TCRdb kept only the in-frame ones, dropping some. The sample holds a few hundred thousand clones, 88% seen once. Sequenced material: PBMCs or T cells enriched from blood (not recorded which). Receptor source: a woman aged 25-40 years who had been exposed to COVID-19. Each CDR3 is given with its conserved first and last residue. D genes are given only for firm matches. Size tells how often a clone was seen (once, few, many) or the class of an expanded clone, and some rows leave it out.

D	V	size	length	J	CDR3	DNA
-	TRBV2	-	15	TRBJ2-1	CASSSGYSSYNEQFF	TGTGCCAGCTCTTCGGGTTACTCGTCCTACAATGAGCAGTTCTTC
TRBD2	TRBV6-4	-	20	TRBJ2-3	CASSPGLAGWVPEQTDTQYF	TGTGCCAGCAGTCCGGGACTAGCGGGTTGGGTCCCCGAACAAACAGATACGCAGTATTTT
TRBD2	TRBV15	-	16	TRBJ2-5	CATSRDLALAGETQYF	TGTGCCACCAGCAGAGATCTTGCACTAGCGGGAGAGACCCAGTACTTC
-	TRBV3-1/TRBV3-2	-	14	TRBJ1-5	CASSSQGGNQPQHF	TGTGCCAGCAGCTCCCAGGGAGGGAATCAGCCCCAGCATTTT
TRBD1	TRBV5-1	-	14	TRBJ1-1	CASSIRTGGTEAFF	TGCGCCAGCAGCATCCGGACAGGGGGGACTGAAGCTTTCTTT
-	TRBV12-3/TRBV12-4	-	13	TRBJ2-7	CASSWTNNYEQYF	TGTGCCAGCAGTTGGACTAACAACTACGAGCAGTACTTC
TRBD1	TRBV4-1	-	16	TRBJ1-5	CASSQARQGRNQPQHF	TGCGCCAGCAGCCAAGCCCGACAGGGACGCAATCAGCCCCAGCATTTT
-	TRBV30	-	13	TRBJ2-7	CAWSLEGPYEQYF	TGTGCCTGGAGTCTCGAGGGCCCCTACGAGCAGTACTTC
-	TRBV7-2	-	11	TRBJ1-2	CASSEGGGYTF	TGTGCCAGCAGCGAGGGAGGGGGCTACACCTTC
-	TRBV6-5	-	11	TRBJ2-7	CASRTNYEQYF	TGTGCCAGCAGGACAAATTACGAGCAGTACTTC
-	TRBV7-8	once	12	TRBJ2-7	CASSPNSYEQYF	TGTGCCAGCAGCCCCAATTCCTACGAGCAGTACTTC
-	TRBV6-5	once	15	TRBJ2-1	CASSYSMGSSNEQFF	TGTGCCAGCAGTTACTCCATGGGTAGCTCCAATGAGCAGTTCTTC